This entry lists 28 T cell receptor beta chains sequenced from one sample in a study of CD8+ T cells in alopecia areata. Treatment in this sample: oral pan-JAK inhibitor, 5-10 mg twice daily. The authors extracted RNA and reverse transcribed it into cDNA as the sequencing template. The assay was immunoSEQ multiplex PCR, and TCRdb's table has in-frame clones only and misses some. The sample includes about 260,000 clones, 60% of them seen just once. Sequenced here: CD4+ T cells sorted from blood, sampled around week 54, from a patient treated with tofacitinib. The receptors were sampled from a human donor with alopecia areata.

The V and J genes are TRBV4-1 and TRBJ1-2; perhaps TRBD1 as D (5 bases). The CDR3 is 14 amino acids. Trimming took 3 bases from V and 7 from J, leaving 15 bases between them. CDR1 MGHRA and CDR2 YSYEKL come from the germline V gene. For the CDR3, the DNA is TGCGCCAGCAGCCACCCCGGGAGGGGCGGTGGCTACACCTTC. Its protein is CASSHPGRGGGYTF.

The chain carries TRBV18 and TRBJ1-2, with 8 bases identical to TRBD1. Trimming cost V 5 bases and J 2 bases; bases outside gene matches: 4. Per germline, CDR1 KGHSH and CDR2 LQKENI. The CDR3 contains 14 residues. CDR3 in DNA: TGTGCCAGCTCATCCGGGACAGGAAACTATGGCTACACCTTC. This codes for CASSSGTGNYGYTF.

V gene TRBV23-1 combines with J gene TRBJ1-1, with D possibly matching TRBD1 (5 bases). TRBV23-1 carries the ORF label, with uncertain function. V was cut by 3 bases and J by 1 base, with 12 bases left in between. CDR3 length equals 15 residues. The CDR3 bases are TGCGCCAGCAGTCACCACGACAGCCAGAACACTGAAGCTTTCTTT. It translates to CASSHHDSQNTEAFF.

The gene calls are TRBV29-1 and TRBJ1-2, with 9 nucleotides matching TRBD1. There are 13 residues in the CDR3. Germline CDR1 is SQVTM and CDR2 is ANQGSEA. Germline trimming cut 7 bases from V and 4 bases from J; bases unmatched to any gene: 7. CDR3 sequence reads: CSARTGEGYGYTF. CDR3 nucleotides: TGCAGCGCTAGGACAGGGGAAGGCTATGGCTACACCTTC.

There are a few counts of this clone. This chain links TRBV29-1 with TRBJ1-4; maybe TRBD1 (5 bases). This CDR3 is 13 amino acids long. V was clipped by 4 bases and J by 4 bases, with 10 bases between them. Germline CDR1 SQVTM, CDR2 ANQGSEA. The CDR3 here is CSVGDRNNEKLFF. The CDR3 nucleotides are TGCAGCGTTGGAGACAGAAATAATGAAAAACTGTTTTTT. Together with reference TRBV29-1 and TRBJ1-4, the CDR3 gives the full variable domain: SAVISQKPSRDICQRGTSLTIQCQVDSQVTMMFWYRQQPGQSLTLIATANQGSEATYESGFVIDKFPISRPNLTFSTLTVSNMSPEDSSIYLCSVGDRNNEKLFFGSGTQLSVL.

The V and J genes are TRBV15 and TRBJ2-7; a weak D match, TRBD2 (7 bases). This CDR3 is built from 13 residues. The V gene lost 1 base and the J gene lost 7 bases, with 11 bases spanning the gap. From germline, CDR1 is LNHNV and CDR2 YYDKDF (reference sequence). Written as DNA, the CDR3 is TGTGCCACCAGCAGAGCAAGGGGGGGAGAGCAGTACTTC. Its translation is CATSRARGGEQYF.

This chain links TRBV5-1 with TRBJ1-6, with unresolved D. The V end was cut by 0 bases, the J end by 5 bases, with 9 bases between. Germline CDR1 SGHRS, CDR2 YFSETQ. This CDR3 has 15 amino acids. DNA for the CDR3: TGCGCCAGCAGCTTGGAACGATCAAATAATTCACCCCTCCACTTT. Translation: CASSLERSNNSPLHF. Using reference TRBV5-1 and TRBJ1-6 for the parts outside the CDR3, the full variable domain is KAGVTQTPRYLIKTRGQQVTLSCSPISGHRSVSWYQQTPGQGLQFLFEYFSETQRNKGNFPGRFSGRQFSNSRSEMNVSTLELGDSALYLCASSLERSNNSPLHFGNGTRLTVT.

This CDR3 reads CASSHESGVGYTF. CDR3 in DNA: TGCGCCAGCAGCCACGAGTCAGGGGTTGGCTACACCTTC. The chain has TRBV4-3 and TRBJ1-2, with D tentatively TRBD1 (6 bases). This CDR3 contains 13 residues. Deletions cut 3 bases from V and 7 bases from J, with 12 bases between. The germline V gene encodes CDR1 LGHNA and CDR2 YSLEER.

The CDR3: CSVTGPDSQSGANVLTF. Written as DNA, the CDR3 is TGCAGCGTGACCGGACCCGACAGTCAATCTGGGGCCAACGTCCTGACTTTC. The chain combines TRBV29-1 with TRBJ2-6; TRBD1 might be the D (5 bases). V lost 6 bases to trimming and J lost 1 base, with 19 bases between them. Germline assignment: CDR1 SQVTM and CDR2 ANQGSEA. The CDR3 loop spans 17 amino acids.

The gene calls are TRBV9 and TRBJ2-2; no definite D call. The CDR3 loop spans 15 amino acids. Trimming stripped 3 bases from V and 4 bases from J, with 13 bases between. CDR1 is SGDLS, CDR2 YYNGEE, per germline. CDR3 residues: CASSAQPSLTGELFF. In nucleotides, the CDR3 is TGTGCCAGCAGCGCCCAACCCAGCCTCACCGGGGAGCTGTTTTTT. Filled out from reference TRBV9 and TRBJ2-2, the complete variable domain reads DSGVTQTPKHLITATGQRVTLRCSPRSGDLSVYWYQQSLDQGLQFLIQYYNGEERAKGNILERFSAQQFPDLHSELNLSSLELGDSALYFCASSAQPSLTGELFFGEGSRLTVL.

This clone was picked up a small number of times. The rearrangement joins TRBV7-8 to TRBJ1-1; D is undetermined. Trimming removed 1 base at V and 5 bases at J, with 11 bases between. This CDR3 is 14 amino acids long. CDR1 and CDR2 (germline): SGHVS, FQNEAQ. CDR3 in amino acids: CASSLVWGYTEAFF. CDR3 DNA: TGTGCCAGCAGCTTAGTCTGGGGTTATACTGAAGCTTTCTTT.

The chain has TRBV11-2 and TRBJ2-5; possible D gene TRBD2, 6 bases. The CDR3 extends over 14 amino acids. Trimming removed 5 bases from V and 7 bases from J, with 17 bases in between. Germline values: CDR1 SGHAT, CDR2 FQNNGV. The CDR3 DNA reads as TGTGCCAGCAGCCGTGACAGAGCCGGGGGGACCCAGTACTTC. Its protein product is CASSRDRAGGTQYF.

V gene TRBV5-1 combines with J gene TRBJ2-7; a weak D match, TRBD1 (6 bases). Trimming shortened V by 0 bases and J by 3 bases, and 13 bases separated the two germline ends. From germline, CDR1 is SGHRS and CDR2 YFSETQ. The CDR3 has 15 amino acids. This CDR3 is CASSLAAGDFYEQYF. For the CDR3, the DNA is TGCGCCAGCAGCTTGGCGGCAGGGGATTTCTACGAGCAGTACTTC.

The DNA of the CDR3 is TGTGCCAGCAGGGACAGCGCCAACTATGGCTACACCTTC. Translation: CASRDSANYGYTF. The chain carries TRBV6-5 and TRBJ1-2; perhaps TRBD1 as D (6 bases). CDR3 length: 13 residues. V lost 6 bases to trimming and J lost 2 bases, with 10 bases between them. The germline CDR1 and CDR2 sequences are MNHEY and SVGAGI.

In its sample, this clone was seen a few times. The CDR3 loop is CASSLGGSYGYTF. The DNA of the CDR3 is TGTGCCAGCAGCTTAGGCGGGAGTTATGGCTACACCTTC. The chain uses TRBV11-2 and TRBJ1-2, with D hard to call. The CDR3 runs to 13 residues. Trimming removed 1 base from V and 5 bases from J, with 8 bases in between. The germline V gene has CDR1 SGHAT and CDR2 FQNNGV. The full variable domain, in which reference TRBV11-2 and TRBJ1-2 provide the parts outside the CDR3, is EAGVAQSPRYKIIEKRQSVAFWCNPISGHATLYWYQQILGQGPKLLIQFQNNGVVDDSQLPKDRFSAERLKGVDSTLKIQPAKLEDSAVYLCASSLGGSYGYTFGSGTRLTVV.

The chain recombines TRBV6-1 with TRBJ2-4; D tentatively fits TRBD1 or TRBD2 (5 bases each). With 2 bases removed from V and 1 base from J, the gap between germline ends came to 12 bases. CDR1 is MNHNS, CDR2 SASEGT, per germline. The CDR3 has 16 amino acids. The CDR3, as DNA: TGTGCCAGCAGTGAATCCCCGGGGCAGGCCAAAAACATTCAGTACTTC. The encoded protein is CASSESPGQAKNIQYF.

The rearrangement uses TRBV7-9 and TRBJ2-1; perhaps TRBD2 as D (6 bases). V was pared by 1 base and J by 5 bases, with 15 bases between. CDR3 length: 16 amino acids. The germline V gene has CDR1 SEHNR and CDR2 FQNEAQ (reference sequence). CDR3 residues: CASSLGGGAGHNEQFF. The DNA of the CDR3 is TGTGCCAGCAGCTTAGGTGGCGGCGCGGGACACAATGAGCAGTTCTTC.

The J gene is TRBJ2-5, the V gene TRBV5-1, with a possible D match to TRBD1 (6 bases). The V gene lost 1 base and the J gene lost 0 bases, with 19 bases spanning the gap. CDR3 length: 18 residues. Germline loops: CDR1 SGHRS, CDR2 YFSETQ. In DNA, the CDR3 is TGCGCCAGCAGCTTGTCGGACAGCAGGATTGGGTACCAAGAGACCCAGTACTTC. Its protein is CASSLSDSRIGYQETQYF.

The chain recombines TRBV13 with TRBJ1-1, with TRBD1 matching over 10 bases. CDR3 length equals 15 residues. CDR1 PRHDT and CDR2 FYEKMQ come from the germline V gene (reference sequence). The junction had 1 base not matched to a gene; V was cut back by 3 bases and J by 0 bases. CDR3 sequence (DNA): TGTGCCAGCAGCTTGGGACAGGGGTTGAACACTGAAGCTTTCTTT. This gives the protein CASSLGQGLNTEAFF.

This clone was seen a few times. This chain connects TRBV9 to TRBJ2-7; D call uncertain. Trimming cost V 0 bases and J 2 bases, with 12 bases left between them. CDR3 length: 15 residues. Germline-derived CDR1 and CDR2 are SGDLS and YYNGEE. The CDR3 nucleotides are TGTGCCAGCAGCGTAGGGGTCCAGGCTACCTACGAGCAGTACTTC. As protein: CASSVGVQATYEQYF.

The gene calls are TRBV10-3 and TRBJ2-1, with 12 positions matching TRBD1. After removal of 10 bases from V and 8 bases from J, the junction contained 6 bases not matched to a gene. The CDR3 contains 13 residues. Germline-derived CDR1 and CDR2 are ENHRY and SYGVKD. CDR3 DNA: TGTGCCACGGGACAGGGGGCCGGGGATGAGCAGTTCTTC. Translation gives CATGQGAGDEQFF.

The J gene is TRBJ2-1, the V gene TRBV5-1, with 10 positions matching TRBD1. V was pared by 4 bases and J by 5 bases, with 6 bases of the junction left unmatched. The CDR3 consists of 15 residues. Germline V CDR1 and CDR2: SGHRS, YFSETQ. CDR3 region: CASSKPGQGNNEQFF. The CDR3, as DNA: TGCGCCAGCAGCAAGCCGGGACAGGGGAACAATGAGCAGTTCTTC.

The V and J genes are TRBV25-1 and TRBJ1-1, with D possibly matching TRBD1 (6 bases). The V end was cut by 5 bases, the J end by 4 bases, with 17 bases between. This CDR3 is built from 15 residues. The V gene's germline CDR1 is MGHDK and CDR2 SYGVNS. The CDR3 sequence: CASSSLQGKGTEAFF. CDR3 coding DNA: TGTGCCAGCAGTTCCTTACAGGGAAAGGGCACTGAAGCTTTCTTT.

The chain is built from TRBV5-1 and TRBJ1-1; D ambiguous. The CDR3 covers 14 residues. The ends were cut back, 4 bases at V and 2 bases at J, with 12 bases in the middle. Germline loops: CDR1 SGHRS, CDR2 YFSETQ. CDR3 protein: CASSPGAVNTEAFF. CDR3 nucleotide sequence: TGCGCCAGCAGCCCAGGTGCGGTAAACACTGAAGCTTTCTTT.

This CDR3 is CASSRSPGQTSYNEQFF. The CDR3 coding sequence is TGTGCCAGCAGCCGATCTCCAGGACAAACCTCCTACAATGAGCAGTTCTTC. The chain combines TRBV7-6 with TRBJ2-1; D might be TRBD1 (5 bases). Germline V gene data show CDR1 as SGHVS and CDR2 as FNYEAQ. V was pared by 5 bases and J by 0 bases, with 17 bases between. CDR3 length: 17 residues.

This clone was seen a few times. This rearrangement joins TRBV29-1 to TRBJ1-1; TRBD1 agrees at 7 bases. The V gene's germline CDR1 is SQVTM and CDR2 ANQGSEA. The CDR3 is 14 amino acids. J gave up 0 bases and V 6 bases, and 7 bases lay outside the gene matches. CDR3 residues: CSVRTGGLNTEAFF. DNA of the CDR3: TGCAGCGTCCGGACAGGCGGCTTGAACACTGAAGCTTTCTTT.

The chain carries TRBV30 and TRBJ1-2, with D unresolved. CDR3 size: 12 residues. CDR1 is GTSNPN and CDR2 is SVGIG in the germline V gene (reference sequence). V lost 2 bases, J lost 4 bases, and 8 bases lay in between. DNA of the CDR3: TGTGCCTGGAGTTTTAGGAGCTATGGCTACACCTTC. Encoded protein: CAWSFRSYGYTF.

This clone came up once. This chain joins TRBV19 and TRBJ1-1; no firm D call. V shed 3 bases and J shed 3 bases, with 5 bases lying between them. Per the germline V gene, CDR1 is LNHDA and CDR2 is SQIVND (reference sequence). CDR3 size: 12 residues. Here the CDR3 reads CASSIDYTEAFF. The CDR3 nucleotides read TGTGCCAGTAGTATCGATTACACTGAAGCTTTCTTT.